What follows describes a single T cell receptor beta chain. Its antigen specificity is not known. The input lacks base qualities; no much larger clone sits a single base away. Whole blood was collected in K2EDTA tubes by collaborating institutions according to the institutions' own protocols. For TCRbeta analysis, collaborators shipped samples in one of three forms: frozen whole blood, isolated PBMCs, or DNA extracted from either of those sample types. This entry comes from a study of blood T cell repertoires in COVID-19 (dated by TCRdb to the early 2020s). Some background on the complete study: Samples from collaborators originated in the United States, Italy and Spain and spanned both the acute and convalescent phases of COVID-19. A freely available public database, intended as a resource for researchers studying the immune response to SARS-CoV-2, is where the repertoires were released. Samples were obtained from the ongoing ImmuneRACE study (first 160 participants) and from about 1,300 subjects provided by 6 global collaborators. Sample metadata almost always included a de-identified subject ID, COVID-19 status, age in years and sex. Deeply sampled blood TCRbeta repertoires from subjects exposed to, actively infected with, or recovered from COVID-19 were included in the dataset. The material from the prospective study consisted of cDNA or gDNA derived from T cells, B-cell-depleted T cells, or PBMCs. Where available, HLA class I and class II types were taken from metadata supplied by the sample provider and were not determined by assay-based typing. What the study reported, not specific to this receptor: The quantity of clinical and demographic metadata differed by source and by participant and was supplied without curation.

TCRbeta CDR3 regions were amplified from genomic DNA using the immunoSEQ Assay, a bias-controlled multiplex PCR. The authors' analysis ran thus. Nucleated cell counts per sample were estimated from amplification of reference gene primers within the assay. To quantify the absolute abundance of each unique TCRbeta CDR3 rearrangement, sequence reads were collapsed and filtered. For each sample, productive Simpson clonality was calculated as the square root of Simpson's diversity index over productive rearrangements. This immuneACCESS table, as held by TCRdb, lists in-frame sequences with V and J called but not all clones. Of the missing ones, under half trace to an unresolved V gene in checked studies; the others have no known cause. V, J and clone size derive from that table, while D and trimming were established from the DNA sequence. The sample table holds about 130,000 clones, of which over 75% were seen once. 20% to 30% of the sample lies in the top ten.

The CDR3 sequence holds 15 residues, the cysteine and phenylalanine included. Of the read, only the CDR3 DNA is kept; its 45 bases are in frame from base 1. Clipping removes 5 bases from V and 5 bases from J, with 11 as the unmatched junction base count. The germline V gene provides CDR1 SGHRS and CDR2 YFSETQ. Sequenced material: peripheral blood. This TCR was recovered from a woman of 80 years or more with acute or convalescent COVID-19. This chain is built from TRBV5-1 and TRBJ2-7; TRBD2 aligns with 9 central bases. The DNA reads TGCGCCAGCAGGCCCCCGGGACTAGCAAATAACGAGCAGTACTTC. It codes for CASRPPGLANNEQYF.